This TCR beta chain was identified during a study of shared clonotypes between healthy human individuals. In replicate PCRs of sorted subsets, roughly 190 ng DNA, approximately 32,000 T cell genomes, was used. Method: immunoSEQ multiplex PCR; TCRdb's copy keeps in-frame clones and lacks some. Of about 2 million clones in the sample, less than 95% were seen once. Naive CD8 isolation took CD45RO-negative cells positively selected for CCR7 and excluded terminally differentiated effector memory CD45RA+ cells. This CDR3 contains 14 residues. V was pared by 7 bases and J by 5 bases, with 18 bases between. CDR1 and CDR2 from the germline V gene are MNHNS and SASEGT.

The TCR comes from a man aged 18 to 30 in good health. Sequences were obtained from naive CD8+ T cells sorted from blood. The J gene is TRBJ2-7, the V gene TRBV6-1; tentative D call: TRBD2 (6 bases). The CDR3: CASNPLGGSHEQYF. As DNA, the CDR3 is TGTGCCAGCAACCCCCTTGGAGGGTCCCACGAGCAGTACTTC.